What follows are 24 T cell receptor beta chains derived from one specimen sequenced in a study of T cell responses to AZD1222 COVID-19 vaccine. Method: immunoSEQ multiplex PCR; TCRdb's copy keeps in-frame clones and lacks some. This sample carries 110,000 to 150,000 clones, 93% of them seen once, and the ten largest clones take around 12%. Material: peripheral blood, obtained after recovery from COVID-19. The receptor source for this set is an adult who had recovered from COVID-19.

This rearrangement joins TRBV11-2 to TRBJ2-7; 9 bases are a match to TRBD2. This CDR3 has 15 amino acids. Germline lookup yields CDR1 SGHAT and CDR2 FQNNGV. V gave up 3 bases and J gave up 2 bases; unmatched junction bases: 5. CDR3 coding DNA: TGTGCCAGCAGCTTTGGGGCTAGCGGGACCTACGAGCAGTACTTC. Translated, it gives CASSFGASGTYEQYF. Using reference TRBV11-2 and TRBJ2-7 for the parts outside the CDR3, the full variable domain is EAGVAQSPRYKIIEKRQSVAFWCNPISGHATLYWYQQILGQGPKLLIQFQNNGVVDDSQLPKDRFSAERLKGVDSTLKIQPAKLEDSAVYLCASSFGASGTYEQYFGPGTRLTVT.

The chain couples TRBV11-3 to TRBJ2-1, with unresolved D. The CDR3 spans 13 residues. Germline values: CDR1 SGHNT, CDR2 YENEEA. Trimming removed 0 bases from V and 4 bases from J, with 4 bases in between. The CDR3: CASSLEGYNEQFF. In DNA, the CDR3 is TGTGCCAGCAGCTTAGAGGGGTACAATGAGCAGTTCTTC. The full variable domain, completed using reference TRBV11-3 and TRBJ2-1, is EAGVVQSPRYKIIEKKQPVAFWCNPISGHNTLYWYLQNLGQGPELLIRYENEEAVDDSQLPKDRFSAERLKGVDSTLKIQPAELGDSAVYLCASSLEGYNEQFFGPGTRLTVL.

The chain employs TRBV4-1 and TRBJ2-7; maybe TRBD2 (7 bases). From germline, CDR1 is MGHRA and CDR2 YSYEKL. This CDR3 has 16 residues. V was pared by 6 bases and J by 1 base, with 19 bases between. The CDR3 nucleotides read TGCGCCAGCAGTCCTTTCGGGGGGCTATCGTCCTACGAGCAGTACTTC. Translating it yields CASSPFGGLSSYEQYF.

The genes are TRBV6-5 and TRBJ2-7, with 10 bases fitting TRBD1. The V and J ends lost 4 bases and 3 bases, in that order; junction bases with no gene match: 6. Germline CDR1 MNHEY, CDR2 SVGAGI. The CDR3 is 15 residues long. CDR3 DNA: TGTGCCAGCAGTTTAGACAGGGGGCGCGTCTACGAGCAGTACTTC. This sequence encodes CASSLDRGRVYEQYF.

The chain joins TRBV19 to TRBJ2-1; D remains unclear. The V and J ends lost 3 bases and 5 bases respectively, with 11 bases between them. CDR3 size: 14 residues. Germline V gene sequence: CDR1 LNHDA, CDR2 SQIVND (reference sequence). CDR3 loop: CASSMAERDNEQFF. The CDR3 region has the DNA TGTGCCAGTAGTATGGCGGAGAGAGACAATGAGCAGTTCTTC.

The genes are TRBV3-1 (or the pseudogene TRBV3-2) and TRBJ2-1; 13 nucleotides line up with TRBD2. V lost 6 bases and J lost 7; bases outside the gene matches: 9. CDR1 and CDR2 from the germline V gene are LGHDT and YNNKEL (reference sequence). The CDR3 has 16 residues. This CDR3 reads CASRWTSGSSVNEQFF. CDR3 nucleotide sequence: TGTGCCAGCAGATGGACTAGCGGGAGTTCGGTGAATGAGCAGTTCTTC.

This clone has just one count. The chain employs TRBV13 and TRBJ1-6; D possibly corresponds to TRBD1 (5 bases). Trimming removed 1 base from V and 7 bases from J, with 20 bases in between. The CDR3 has 18 residues. Germline CDR1 reads PRHDT; CDR2 reads FYEKMQ (reference sequence). The CDR3 sequence is CASSLEPGASEVNSPLHF. The CDR3 DNA sequence: TGTGCCAGCAGCTTAGAGCCCGGGGCCAGCGAGGTGAATTCACCCCTCCACTTT. Based on the CDR3 plus reference TRBV13 and TRBJ1-6, the full variable domain is AAGVIQSPRHLIKEKRETATLKCYPIPRHDTVYWYQQGPGQDPQFLISFYEKMQSDKGSIPDRFSAQQFSDYHSELNMSSLELGDSALYFCASSLEPGASEVNSPLHFGNGTRLTVT.

The chain joins TRBV14 to TRBJ2-1; D uncertain. Germline lookup yields CDR1 SGHDN and CDR2 FVKESK. The CDR3 runs to 15 residues. Trimming took off 1 base at V and 2 bases at J, with 9 bases between the two ends. DNA for the CDR3: TGTGCCAGCAGCCAAGGGGTAGGCGCCTACAATGAGCAGTTCTTC. Protein: CASSQGVGAYNEQFF.

J is TRBJ1-2 and V is TRBV2; 7 bases fit TRBD1. The trim removed 4 bases at V and 6 bases at J, leaving 8 bases unmatched. The CDR3 contains 14 residues. Germline V CDR1 and CDR2: SNHLY, FYNNEI. The CDR3, as DNA: TGTGCCAGCAGTGGACAGGGAAACGTTGATGGCTACACCTTC. This gives the protein CASSGQGNVDGYTF.

The J gene is TRBJ2-2, the V gene TRBV30, with TRBD2 as a possible D gene (6 bases). V lost 7 bases, J lost 3 bases, and 9 bases lay in between. The CDR3 length is 12 residues. The germline gives CDR1 GTSNPN, CDR2 SVGIG (reference sequence). The CDR3 is CASDYYTGELFF. DNA of the CDR3: TGTGCCTCGGACTATTACACCGGGGAGCTGTTTTTT.

V gene TRBV5-1 combines with J gene TRBJ2-2; 7 bases line up with TRBD1. The V gene end was trimmed by 3 bases and the J gene end by 1 base; junction bases not matched to a gene: 3. This CDR3 contains 15 residues. CDR1 and CDR2 from the germline V gene are SGHRS and YFSETQ. CDR3 DNA sequence: TGCGCCAGCAGCTGGAGGACAGGGAACACCGGGGAGCTGTTTTTT. This encodes CASSWRTGNTGELFF.

The chain is built from TRBV4-1 and TRBJ2-3; D possibly corresponds to TRBD2 (7 bases). Germline CDR1 reads MGHRA; CDR2 reads YSYEKL. The length of the CDR3 is 15 residues. V dropped 5 bases and J dropped 4 bases, with 16 bases sitting between them. The DNA of the CDR3 is TGCGCCAGCAGCGTTAAGGGGGGGGATCCAGATACGCAGTATTTT. It encodes CASSVKGGDPDTQYF.

The chain has TRBV19 and TRBJ2-2, with TRBD1 matching over 7 bases. This CDR3 has 17 residues. V trimming: 7 bases; J trimming: 0 bases; junction bases outside the gene matches: 11. Germline lookup yields CDR1 LNHDA and CDR2 SQIVND (reference sequence). The chain's CDR3 is CASTLRGQGANTGELFF. The CDR3 DNA follows: TGTGCCAGTACTCTTAGAGGGCAGGGGGCGAACACCGGGGAGCTGTTTTTT.

This sequence joins TRBV11-2 and TRBJ1-6; D is perhaps TRBD1 (6 bases). Germline CDR1 is SGHAT and CDR2 is FQNNGV. V lost 6 bases and J 8 bases, leaving 17 bases between the germline ends. The CDR3 spans 15 residues. The CDR3 region is CASSRTGRKHSPLHF. The CDR3 DNA sequence: TGTGCCAGCAGTCGTACAGGGAGGAAGCATTCACCCCTCCACTTT.

The chain employs TRBV5-4 and TRBJ1-2; D might be TRBD1 (6 bases). CDR3 length: 15 residues. V was shortened by 3 bases and J by 8 bases, with 20 bases between the two germline ends. Germline-derived CDR1 and CDR2 are SGHNT and YYREEE (reference sequence). The CDR3 nucleotides are TGTGCCAGCAGCTCTCCCACAGGGCCCGCGGAAGGCTACACCTTC. This encodes CASSSPTGPAEGYTF.

The rearrangement uses TRBV19 and TRBJ2-3, with 8 bases lining up with TRBD2. V was clipped by 5 bases and J by 0 bases; unmatched bases: 7. Germline assignment: CDR1 LNHDA and CDR2 SQIVND (reference sequence). This CDR3 region has 16 residues. In nucleotides, the CDR3 is TGTGCCAGTAGTTCACCTCCTAGCGGGAGCACAGATACGCAGTATTTT. Translating it yields CASSSPPSGSTDTQYF.

This chain connects TRBV29-1 to TRBJ2-3; 7 bases align to TRBD2. The ends lost 3 bases at V and 0 bases at J; junction bases unmatched: 3. Germline values: CDR1 SQVTM, CDR2 ANQGSEA. The CDR3 length is 14 residues. The chain's CDR3 is CSVDLAVSTDTQYF. In DNA, the CDR3 is TGCAGCGTTGACCTAGCGGTTAGCACAGATACGCAGTATTTT.

This rearrangement joins TRBV7-9 to TRBJ2-2; either TRBD1 or TRBD2 may supply D (5 bases each). Trimming shortened V by 8 bases and J by 0 bases, and 13 bases separated the two germline ends. The germline V gene encodes CDR1 SEHNR and CDR2 FQNEAQ (reference sequence). The CDR3 has 15 residues. As DNA, the CDR3 is TGTGCCAGCGGTACGGGGCCGACGAACACCGGGGAGCTGTTTTTT. Residues: CASGTGPTNTGELFF.

The genes are TRBV5-1 and TRBJ2-7; D tentatively fits TRBD1 or TRBD2 (5 bases each). Germline CDR1 is SGHRS and CDR2 is YFSETQ. V lost 2 bases and J 7 bases, leaving 10 bases between the germline ends. The CDR3 length is 12 residues. As DNA, the CDR3 is TGCGCCAGCAGCTTAGACGAGGGGGAGCAGTACTTC. Encoded protein: CASSLDEGEQYF. Together with reference TRBV5-1 and TRBJ2-7, the CDR3 gives the full variable domain: KAGVTQTPRYLIKTRGQQVTLSCSPISGHRSVSWYQQTPGQGLQFLFEYFSETQRNKGNFPGRFSGRQFSNSRSEMNVSTLELGDSALYLCASSLDEGEQYFGPGTRLTVT.

The chain joins TRBV18 to TRBJ1-1; TRBD1 might be the D (5 bases). The germline V gene has CDR1 KGHSH and CDR2 LQKENI. The CDR3 has 13 amino acids. Trimming took 6 bases from V and 3 from J, leaving 11 bases between them. The CDR3 coding sequence is TGTGCCAGCTCCGGCAAAGGGGACACTGAAGCTTTCTTT. Translating gives CASSGKGDTEAFF.

The chain has TRBV27 and TRBJ2-7; TRBD2 is a possible D gene (6 bases). The V gene's germline CDR1 is MNHEY and CDR2 SMNVEV (reference sequence). Trimming removed 4 bases at V and 3 bases at J, with 10 bases between. CDR3 size: 13 residues. CDR3 DNA: TGTGCCAGCAGTTGGAATAGCGGCTACGAGCAGTACTTC. This encodes CASSWNSGYEQYF.

For the CDR3, the DNA is TGTGCCAGCAGCTTCGGACAGCACTCTGGAAACACCATATATTTT. Translated: CASSFGQHSGNTIYF. V usage is TRBV7-9 and J usage is TRBJ1-3, with D perhaps TRBD1 (6 bases). Germline V gene lookup returns CDR1 SEHNR and CDR2 FQNEAQ (reference sequence). Trimming stripped 3 bases from V and 0 bases from J, with 9 bases between. The CDR3 loop spans 15 amino acids.

The CDR3 DNA sequence: TGTGCCAGCAGCTTAGGTCTAGCGGAGGGCTACGAGCAGTACTTC. Protein: CASSLGLAEGYEQYF. The rearrangement uses TRBV7-9 and TRBJ2-7; 7 bases align to TRBD2. Germline assignment: CDR1 SEHNR and CDR2 FQNEAQ (reference sequence). The trim removed 1 base at V and 3 bases at J, leaving 6 bases unmatched. The CDR3 runs 15 residues.

CDR3 nucleotides: TGCGCCAGCAGCGGCGGCGGGTTCTCCTACGAGCAGTACTTC. It translates to CASSGGGFSYEQYF. The chain couples TRBV5-1 to TRBJ2-7; a weak D match, TRBD2 (5 bases). Germline CDR1 SGHRS, CDR2 YFSETQ. The CDR3 has 14 amino acids. The V and J ends lost 4 bases and 0 bases respectively, with 11 bases between them. Looking up the rest from reference TRBV5-1 and TRBJ2-7 gives the full variable domain: KAGVTQTPRYLIKTRGQQVTLSCSPISGHRSVSWYQQTPGQGLQFLFEYFSETQRNKGNFPGRFSGRQFSNSRSEMNVSTLELGDSALYLCASSGGGFSYEQYFGPGTRLTVT.